The present entry profiles one TCR beta chain with its context. The antigen is unknown. This sample stems from a study of T cell responses to AZD1222 COVID-19 vaccine. Here immunoSEQ multiplex PCR was the method, and the copy in TCRdb shows in-frame clones only, minus some. The sample contains about 90,000 clones, under 95% of which appear only once. Findings and caveats of the study: Repertoires were collected only later (after the peak T cell response had occurred). Donors, mostly white British, included more females; clonal diversity was possibly underestimated.

The sample was peripheral blood, taken on day 0 of MenACWY control vaccination. This receptor was taken from an adult in good health.

Here the CDR3 DNA reads TGTGCCAGCAGCTTAACGTACTACGAGCAGTACTTC. The encoded protein is CASSLTYYEQYF. This chain links TRBV11-2 with TRBJ2-7; the D is unclear. This CDR3 contains 12 residues. The germline V gene has CDR1 SGHAT and CDR2 FQNNGV. V lost 2 bases and J lost 3, with 5 bases in between.